Here is one T cell receptor beta chain with its context. CDR3 length: 18 amino acids. Germline V gene sequence: CDR1 SGHAT, CDR2 FQDESV (reference sequence). V lost 1 base to trimming and J lost 2 bases; unmatched junction nucleotides: 12. This sample was taken from a study of T-cell reconstitution after alpha-beta-depleted transplantation in children. A TCRbeta library incorporating unique molecular identifiers was prepared. TCRdb independently ran MiXCR on the PCR reads; one entry per CDR3 protein. The data hold some 590,000 distinct CDR3 sequences, with about 10% observed a single time. The TCR was taken from a human donor who donated a stem cell graft to a child with acute myeloid leukemia. Sequences were derived from PBMCs from the stem cell graft donor, sampled from the stem cell graft. The chain links TRBV11-1 to TRBJ2-3; 7 bases are a match to TRBD2. The CDR3 spells CASSLGETLAVYTDTQYF. The DNA for the CDR3 is TGTGCCAGCAGCTTAGGTGAAACCCTAGCGGTCTACACAGATACGCAGTATTTT.